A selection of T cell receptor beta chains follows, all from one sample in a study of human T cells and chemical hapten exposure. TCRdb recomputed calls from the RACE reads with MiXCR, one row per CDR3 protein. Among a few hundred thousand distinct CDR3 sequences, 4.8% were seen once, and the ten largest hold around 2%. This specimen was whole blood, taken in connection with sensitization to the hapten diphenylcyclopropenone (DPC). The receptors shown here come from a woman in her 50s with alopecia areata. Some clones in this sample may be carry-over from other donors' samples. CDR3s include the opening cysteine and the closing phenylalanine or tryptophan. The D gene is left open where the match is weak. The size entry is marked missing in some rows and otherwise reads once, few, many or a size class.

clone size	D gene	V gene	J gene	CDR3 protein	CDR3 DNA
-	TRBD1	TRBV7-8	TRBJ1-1	CASSLEFPGTGAPRAFF	TGTGCCAGCAGCTTAGAATTCCCCGGGACAGGGGCCCCTAGAGCTTTCTTT
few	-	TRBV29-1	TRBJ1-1	CSAGITEAFF	TGCAGCGCCGGTATCACTGAAGCTTTCTTT
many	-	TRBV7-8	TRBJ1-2	CASSLWGKDGYTF	TGTGCCAGCAGCTTATGGGGGAAGGATGGCTACACCTTC
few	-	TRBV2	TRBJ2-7	CASSGAARANSYEQYF	TGTGCCAGCAGTGGGGCAGCGCGGGCAAACTCCTACGAGCAGTACTTC
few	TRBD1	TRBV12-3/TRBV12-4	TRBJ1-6	CASSLVGTGLYNSPLHF	TGTGCCAGCAGTTTAGTCGGGACAGGGCTCTATAATTCACCCCTCCACTTT
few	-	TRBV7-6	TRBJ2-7	CASRGEYEQYF	TGTGCCAGCCGAGGGGAGTACGAGCAGTACTTC
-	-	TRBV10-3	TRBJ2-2	CAISESVSNFPNTGELFF	TGTGCCATCAGTGAGTCGGTTTCGAATTTCCCGAACACCGGGGAGCTGTTTTTT
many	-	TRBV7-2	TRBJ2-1	CASSLVRGTEQFF	TGTGCCAGCAGCTTAGTAAGGGGGACAGAGCAGTTCTTC
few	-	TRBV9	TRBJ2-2	CASSVELGTGELFF	TGTGCCAGCAGCGTAGAACTAGGCACCGGGGAGCTGTTTTTT
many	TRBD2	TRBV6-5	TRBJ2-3	CASRVLAGATDTQYF	TGTGCCAGCAGGGTACTAGCGGGGGCCACAGATACGCAGTATTTT
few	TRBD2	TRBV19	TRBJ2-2	CASSMRGAANTGELFF	TGTGCCAGTAGTATGCGGGGGGCGGCGAACACCGGGGAGCTGTTTTTT
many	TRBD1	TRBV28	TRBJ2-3	CASSPDRAPTDTQYF	TGTGCCAGCAGTCCGGACAGGGCCCCCACAGATACGCAGTATTTT
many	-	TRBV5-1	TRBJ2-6	CASLSGANVLTF	TGCGCCAGCTTGTCTGGGGCCAACGTCCTGACTTTC
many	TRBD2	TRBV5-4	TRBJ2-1	CASSSGEGNEQFF	TGTGCCAGCAGCTCCGGGGAGGGCAATGAGCAGTTCTTC
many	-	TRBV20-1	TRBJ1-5	CSAGRGIGQPQHF	TGCAGTGCTGGTAGGGGGATCGGGCAGCCCCAGCATTTT
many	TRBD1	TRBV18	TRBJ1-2	CASSQGQGYGYTF	TGTGCCAGCTCACAGGGACAGGGATATGGCTACACCTTC
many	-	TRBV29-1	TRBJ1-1	CSVAGFGRGEAFF	TGCAGCGTTGCTGGGTTTGGTCGGGGTGAAGCTTTCTTT
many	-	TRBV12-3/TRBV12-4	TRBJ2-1	CASTRSGASNEQFF	TGTGCCAGCACCAGATCCGGGGCATCCAATGAGCAGTTCTTC
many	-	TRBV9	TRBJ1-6	CASSEGRGYNSPLHF	TGTGCCAGCAGCGAGGGACGGGGATATAATTCACCCCTCCACTTT
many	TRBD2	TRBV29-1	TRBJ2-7	CSVEGADGGRAGEQYF	TGCAGCGTTGAAGGGGCCGACGGCGGGAGGGCGGGCGAGCAGTACTTC
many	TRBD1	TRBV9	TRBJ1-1	CASSGGIQGSGTEAFF	TGTGCCAGCAGCGGGGGGATACAGGGGTCGGGCACTGAAGCTTTCTTT
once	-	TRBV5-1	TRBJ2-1	CASSLWDPSNEQFF	TGCGCCAGCAGCCTATGGGACCCCTCGAATGAGCAGTTCTTC
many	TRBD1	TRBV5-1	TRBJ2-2	CASSVTGAGELFF	TGCGCCAGCAGCGTGACAGGGGCCGGGGAGCTGTTTTTT
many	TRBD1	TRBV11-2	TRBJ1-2	CASSLLRDRGNYGYTF	TGTGCCAGCAGCCTTCTGCGGGACAGGGGGAACTATGGCTACACCTTC
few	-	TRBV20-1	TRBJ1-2	CSARDTIPNYGYTF	TGCAGTGCTAGAGATACAATCCCTAACTATGGCTACACCTTC
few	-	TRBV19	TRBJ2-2	CASSIGVGTGELFF	TGTGCCAGTAGTATTGGGGTAGGGACCGGGGAGCTGTTTTTT
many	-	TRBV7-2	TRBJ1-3	CASSLLPGGPSGNTIYF	TGTGCCAGCAGCTTGCTCCCCGGGGGACCCTCTGGAAACACCATATATTTT